This T cell receptor beta chain was captured by sequencing in a study of blood T cells in healthy people across ages. Primed by a sample-barcoded 5' primer and a J-beta primer mix, a second PCR proceeded for 7 to 11 cycles. TCRdb fed the 5' RACE reads into MiXCR, producing one record per CDR3 protein. This table holds approximately 800,000 distinct CDR3 sequences, around 62% found once. This clonotype occurred once. Germline-derived CDR1 and CDR2 are SNHLY and FYNNEI. The CDR3 length is 13 residues. The trim removed 3 bases at V and 13 bases at J, leaving 11 bases unmatched. This TCR was sampled from a young man in good health. The chain recombines TRBV2 with TRBJ1-2, with 7 nucleotides matching TRBD1. The sequencing sample was made of blood. CDR3 nucleotide sequence: TGTGCCAGCAGTGATCAGGGACAGCGTATTCCCACCTTC. It codes for CASSDQGQRIPTF.